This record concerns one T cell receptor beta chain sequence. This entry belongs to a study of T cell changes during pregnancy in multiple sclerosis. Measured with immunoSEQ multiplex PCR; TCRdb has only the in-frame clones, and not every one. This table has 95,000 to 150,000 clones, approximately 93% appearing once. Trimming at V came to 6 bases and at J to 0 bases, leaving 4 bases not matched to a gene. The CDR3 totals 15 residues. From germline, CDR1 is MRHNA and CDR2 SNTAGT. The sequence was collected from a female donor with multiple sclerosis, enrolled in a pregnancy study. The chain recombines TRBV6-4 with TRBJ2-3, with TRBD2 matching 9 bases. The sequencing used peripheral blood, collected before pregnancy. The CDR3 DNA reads TGTGCCAGCAGGAAACTAGCGGGCAGCACAGATACGCAGTATTTT. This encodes CASRKLAGSTDTQYF.